These 18 T cell receptor beta chains came from one sample sequenced in a study of CXCR3-negative and CXCR3-positive naive CD8 T cells (dated by TCRdb to between 2018 and 2021). What the work shows at the level of the full study, not this receptor alone: TRB CDR3s from CXCR3-positive naive cells showed higher hydrophobicity (lower Kidera factor 4), lower energy, and higher strength and volume indices than CXCR3-negative naive cells.

Instrument used: NextSeq 550. The Human TCR Profiling Kit (MiLaboratory) was used to prepare UMI-labeled 5' RACE TRB cDNA libraries. TCRdb reprocessed the reads and assigns one entry to each CDR3 protein sequence, leaving out DNA. The sample's own table lists tens of thousands of distinct CDR3 sequences. The ten largest account for 0.7% to 0.95% of the sample. These receptors have no identified antigens. Sequenced input: naive CXCR3+ CD8+ T cells from blood. The cell subset or site label of this sample denotes: CD45RO-CCR7+CD27+CD95- naive CD8+ T cells expressing CXCR3 (TNR3+). The receptor source for this set is a human donor in good health. Some clones in this sample may be carry-over from other donors' samples.

The chain combines TRBV29-1 with TRBJ2-1; TCRdb designates TRBD2, a call that cannot be tested without DNA. Germline V gives CDR1 SQVTM, CDR2 ANQGSEA. The CDR3 totals 13 residues. The CDR3: CSVELADYNEQFF.

The chain recombines TRBV28 with TRBJ2-6; TCRdb selects TRBD1, and the lack of DNA leaves this call unchecked. The CDR3 has 19 amino acids. CDR1 and CDR2 (germline): MDHEN, SYDVKM. CDR3 sequence reads: CASSSWDSSESSGANVLTF.

This sequence joins TRBV27 and TRBJ1-2; without DNA, the TCRdb call of TRBD1 cannot be checked. The germline V gene encodes CDR1 MNHEY and CDR2 SMNVEV (reference sequence). The CDR3 length is 14 residues. The CDR3 sequence is CASRPTGGDYGYTF.

The chain links TRBV4-3 to TRBJ2-3; the TRBD2 assignment by TCRdb is unverifiable without DNA. In germline, CDR1 is LGHNA, CDR2 YSLEER. The CDR3 spans 15 residues. The CDR3 protein is CASSPTRPSTDTQYF.

The chain recombines TRBV4-2 with TRBJ1-1; TCRdb picks TRBD1, but there is no DNA to check that call. The CDR3 runs 16 residues. Germline V CDR1 and CDR2: LGHNA, YNFKEQ. CDR3 region: CASSQVQGTLNTEAFF.

The chain employs TRBV28 and TRBJ1-2. Germline CDR1 is MDHEN and CDR2 is SYDVKM. This CDR3 region has 13 residues. Here the CDR3 reads CASSPRENYGYTF.

V is TRBV29-1 and J is TRBJ1-2. Germline loops: CDR1 SQVTM, CDR2 ANQGSEA. The CDR3 is 15 amino acids. The CDR3 is CSVESVLTANYGYTF.

The chain is built from TRBV10-3 and TRBJ2-7; absent DNA, TCRdb's TRBD2 call cannot be checked. The CDR3 is made up of 13 amino acids. Germline V gene data show CDR1 as ENHRY and CDR2 as SYGVKD. The CDR3: CAIKTGLPYEQYF.

The CDR3 spells CASSYFLNTEAFF. The rearrangement joins TRBV6-6 to TRBJ1-1. This CDR3 has 13 amino acids. Per the germline V gene, CDR1 is MNHNY and CDR2 is SVGAGI (reference sequence).

The chain employs TRBV20-1 and TRBJ2-7. CDR3 size: 13 residues. In germline, CDR1 is DFQATT, CDR2 SNEGSKA (reference sequence). CDR3 residues: CSARDRASYEQYF.

The rearrangement joins TRBV7-9 to TRBJ1-2; TCRdb proposes TRBD1, but this gene call is untestable without DNA. There are 11 residues in the CDR3. Germline V gene sequence: CDR1 SEHNR, CDR2 FQNEAQ (reference sequence). CDR3 loop: CASSSDTVWTF.

The genes are TRBV7-3 and TRBJ2-3. This CDR3 is built from 13 residues. Germline V gene data show CDR1 as SGHTA and CDR2 as FQGTGA. This CDR3 reads CASSPLLTDTQYF.

The V call is TRBV11-1, the J call TRBJ2-7. The CDR3 covers 15 residues. Germline V gene data show CDR1 as SGHAT and CDR2 as FQDESV (reference sequence). This chain's CDR3 is CASSFSGFSSYEQYF.

The rearrangement joins TRBV6-2 or TRBV6-3 to TRBJ2-3. Per germline, CDR1 MNHEY and CDR2 SVGEGT. The CDR3 is 14 residues long. Here the CDR3 reads CASSYNGDTDTQYF.

CDR3 loop: CASSQGRGGTEAFF. This rearrangement joins TRBV4-3 to TRBJ1-1; TCRdb names TRBD1, which stays unverified in the absence of DNA. Germline V lookup: CDR1 LGHNA, CDR2 YSLEER. The length of the CDR3 is 14 residues.

The rearrangement joins TRBV7-3 to TRBJ2-1. Per germline, CDR1 SGHTA and CDR2 FQGTGA. This CDR3 is built from 12 residues. CDR3: CASSLNSNEQFF.

V usage is TRBV12-3 or TRBV12-4 and J usage is TRBJ2-7; without DNA, the TCRdb call of TRBD1 cannot be checked. This CDR3 is built from 14 residues. CDR3 loop: CASSLTGGDYEQYF.

The chain has TRBV2 and TRBJ1-1; TCRdb's D call of TRBD1 is untestable without DNA. The CDR3 sequence is 15 residues long. The germline V gene has CDR1 SNHLY and CDR2 FYNNEI. CDR3: CASRADRGPNTEAFF.